This TCR beta chain was recorded in a study of blood T cell repertoires in COVID-19. The authors' processing: The assay estimated nucleated cells by amplifying reference gene primers. Libraries were prepared by immunoSEQ multiplex PCR; TCRdb keeps only in-frame clonotypes and omits some of them. The V and J calls and clone size were taken over from that table, and D and trimming were inferred from the DNA. The repertoire holds approximately 280,000 clones, with approximately 88% as singletons. Germline CDR1 and CDR2: LNHDA and SQIVND (reference sequence). The V and J ends lost 5 bases and 14 bases, in that order; junction bases with no gene match: 6. This CDR3 has 12 residues.

Sequencing was performed on PBMCs or T cells enriched from blood (not recorded which). The sequence derives from a woman aged 40 to 50 who had recovered from COVID-19. V usage is TRBV19 and J usage is TRBJ1-4, with 9 bases fitting TRBD1. CDR3 in amino acids: CASSVRQGGLFF. CDR3 DNA sequence: TGTGCCAGTAGTGTACGACAGGGGGGCCTGTTTTTT.